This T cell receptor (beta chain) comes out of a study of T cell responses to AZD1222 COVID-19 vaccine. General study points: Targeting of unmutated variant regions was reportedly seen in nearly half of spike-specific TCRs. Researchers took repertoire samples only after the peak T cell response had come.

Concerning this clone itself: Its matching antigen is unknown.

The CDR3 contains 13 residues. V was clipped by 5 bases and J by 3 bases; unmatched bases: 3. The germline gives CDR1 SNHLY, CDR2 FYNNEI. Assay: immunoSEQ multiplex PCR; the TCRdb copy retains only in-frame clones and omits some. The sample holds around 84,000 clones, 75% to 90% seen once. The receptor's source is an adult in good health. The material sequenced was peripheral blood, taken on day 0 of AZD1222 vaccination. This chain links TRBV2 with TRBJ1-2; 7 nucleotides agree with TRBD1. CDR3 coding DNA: TGTGCCAGCAGTCCCGGGACAGACTATGGCTACACCTTC. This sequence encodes CASSPGTDYGYTF.